This TCR beta chain is from a study of vaccination and CD4 T cells after COVID-19. Study overall: Ranging from 14 to 241, the interval between dose two and post-vaccine sampling had a median of 72 days.

CDR1 is MNHEY and CDR2 is SMNVEV in the germline V gene (reference sequence). This CDR3 contains 15 residues. The V and J ends lost 6 bases and 4 bases, in that order; junction bases with no gene match: 9. The Oncomine TCR Beta short-read assay was applied to DNA of cultured CD4+ T cells. TCRdb re-called the PCR reads with MiXCR, one entry per CDR3 protein. The sample has about 21,000 distinct CDR3 sequences, less than 65% seen once. This clonotype was seen more than once but under ten times. The antigen is not known. Treatment specified: 10-day PBMC culture with coronavirus spike peptide pools or control peptides (ViraFEST assay). With approximately 10 ug/ml peptide pools and roughly 10 IU/ml IL-2, PBMCs were cultured at some 2 million per well.

Source material: CD4+ T cells from blood, cultured in vitro. This receptor was taken from a human donor who had recovered from COVID-19. V is TRBV27 and J is TRBJ1-2; 9 positions agree with TRBD1. The CDR3 DNA is TGTGCCAGCAGCGCACGACAGGGGGGGATCTATGGCTACACCTTC. It yields the protein CASSARQGGIYGYTF.